The next 30 T cell receptor beta chains were all read from a single sample in a study of cytomegalovirus exposure and HLA in healthy donors. The PCR employed 60 Vbeta primers together with 13 Jbeta primers. Repertoires were generated with immunoSEQ multiplex PCR, while TCRdb's copy carries only in-frame clones and drops some. Of 150,000 to 200,000 clones listed, 82% are singletons. The source material was PBMCs. The receptors derive from a girl between 10 and 17 years old in good health and CMV-seropositive.

This clone was picked up one time. The CDR3 nucleotides read TGTGCCAGCAGCTTAGGAGGTCAGAGAACCTACGAGCAGTACTTC. Protein: CASSLGGQRTYEQYF. The V gene is TRBV7-8, the J gene TRBJ2-7; D is ambiguous. V was cut by 1 base and J by 2 bases, with 12 bases left in between. CDR1 SGHVS and CDR2 FQNEAQ come from the germline V gene. The CDR3 is made up of 15 amino acids.

Remarks on this clone: It is unclear where the CDR3 begins or ends on the DNA, so no DNA is shown, and the CDR3 is as TCRdb lists it. The chain links TRBV7-9 to TRBJ1-1; the DNA was not used to check the table's D call, TRBD1. Germline values: CDR1 SEHNR, CDR2 FQNEAQ (reference sequence). The CDR3 spans 15 residues, counting both ends. CDR3: CASSSLDKDQTEAFF.

The chain is built from TRBV7-2 and TRBJ1-1; D ambiguous. The V gene lost 1 base and the J gene lost 4 bases, with 7 bases spanning the gap. Per the germline V gene, CDR1 is SGHTA and CDR2 is FQGNSA. The CDR3 has 13 residues. The CDR3 here is CASSLGLGTEAFF. Here the CDR3 DNA reads TGTGCCAGCAGCTTAGGACTTGGCACTGAAGCTTTCTTT.

This chain links TRBV4-3 with TRBJ1-1; D is unclear. The germline V gene has CDR1 LGHNA and CDR2 YSLEER. V gave up 4 bases and J gave up 5 bases, with 20 bases separating them. The CDR3 runs to 16 residues. In nucleotides, the CDR3 is TGCGCCAGCAGCCTAAAAGTCGACCGGGTTAATACTGAAGCTTTCTTT. Residues: CASSLKVDRVNTEAFF.

A few counts support this clone. CDR3 sequence: CASTLTGTSETYEQYF. The CDR3 DNA sequence: TGCGCCAGCACGCTAACCGGGACTAGCGAAACCTACGAGCAGTACTTC. V gene TRBV4-1 combines with J gene TRBJ2-7, with TRBD2 identical over 10 bases. The CDR3 spans 16 residues. Germline-derived CDR1 and CDR2 are MGHRA and YSYEKL. With 7 bases clipped from V and 2 bases from J, the junction kept 11 bases outside the gene matches.

This rearrangement joins TRBV29-1 to TRBJ2-1; the D is unclear. Germline values: CDR1 SQVTM, CDR2 ANQGSEA. The CDR3 contains 14 residues. Trimming stripped 1 base from V and 5 bases from J, with 12 bases between. CDR3 DNA sequence: TGCAGCGTTGAAGGAATCGAGGAAGACAATGAGCAGTTCTTC. It encodes CSVEGIEEDNEQFF.

A few counts support this clone. Other DNA sequences of this sample code for an identical CDR3. The chain has TRBV19 and TRBJ2-5, with D perhaps TRBD2 (6 bases). CDR1 LNHDA and CDR2 SQIVND come from the germline V gene (reference sequence). This CDR3 comprises 13 residues. Trimming took 5 bases from V and 7 from J, leaving 14 bases between them. The DNA of the CDR3 is TGTGCCAGTAGTGAGGAGGGGCCGGGGACCCAGTACTTC. Translated, it gives CASSEEGPGTQYF.

V usage is TRBV19 and J usage is TRBJ2-5; 9 bases match TRBD1. The CDR3 has 13 residues. The germline V gene has CDR1 LNHDA and CDR2 SQIVND (reference sequence). Losses at the gene ends were 8 bases for V and 4 bases for J; bases not matched to a gene: 5. CDR3 DNA: TGTGCCAGTGGGGGACAGGGTAGAGAGACCCAGTACTTC. Encoded protein: CASGGQGRETQYF.

The gene calls are TRBV4-1 and TRBJ2-7; D uncertain. V was pared by 0 bases and J by 5 bases, with 11 bases between. CDR3 length: 14 residues. Germline CDR1 MGHRA, CDR2 YSYEKL. The CDR3 sequence is CASSQDRSAHEQYF. In DNA form, the CDR3 reads TGCGCCAGCAGCCAAGATCGGAGTGCCCACGAGCAGTACTTC.

The CDR3 nucleotides read TGTGCCAGCAGTTACTCGACGGTTAGCGGAGAGCAGTTCTTC. This gives the protein CASSYSTVSGEQFF. The chain couples TRBV6-5 to TRBJ2-1, with D tentatively TRBD2 (6 bases). Germline V gene sequence: CDR1 MNHEY, CDR2 SVGAGI. V was pared by 0 bases and J by 10 bases, with 13 bases between. CDR3 length: 14 residues.

The chain couples TRBV4-2 to TRBJ1-4; no reliable D call. The CDR3 is 14 residues long. V lost 3 bases and J lost 6, with 11 bases in between. From germline, CDR1 is LGHNA and CDR2 YNFKEQ. CDR3 nucleotide sequence: TGTGCCAGCAGCCACAGAGGTTGGGATGAAAAACTGTTTTTT. This encodes CASSHRGWDEKLFF.

The chain carries TRBV4-3 and TRBJ2-7; TRBD2 matches at 7 bases. The germline V gene has CDR1 LGHNA and CDR2 YSLEER. This CDR3 comprises 15 residues. J gave up 1 base and V 1 base, and 4 bases lay outside the gene matches. This CDR3 reads CASSQVQGGSYEQYF. In DNA, the CDR3 is TGCGCCAGCAGCCAAGTTCAGGGAGGGTCCTACGAGCAGTACTTC.

The genes are TRBV7-2 and TRBJ2-5, with 7 bases matching TRBD1. The CDR3 has 14 residues. V dropped 1 base and J dropped 2; count of bases not matched to a gene: 1. Germline lookup yields CDR1 SGHTA and CDR2 FQGNSA. The CDR3 bases are TGTGCCAGCAGCTTAGACAGGGGTCAAGAGACCCAGTACTTC. Its translation: CASSLDRGQETQYF. Filled out from reference TRBV7-2 and TRBJ2-5, the complete variable domain reads GAGVSQSPSNKVTEKGKDVELRCDPISGHTALYWYRQSLGQGLEFLIYFQGNSAPDKSGLPSDRFSAERTGGSVSTLTIQRTQQEDSAVYLCASSLDRGQETQYFGPGTRLLVL.

V is TRBV13 and J is TRBJ2-3; 10 bases fit TRBD1. In germline, CDR1 is PRHDT, CDR2 FYEKMQ (reference sequence). CDR3 size: 15 residues. The V segment lost 3 bases and the J segment 4 bases; nucleotides outside the gene matches: 4. The CDR3 region is CASSLDRGTADTQYF. The CDR3 coding sequence is TGTGCCAGCAGCTTGGACAGGGGGACTGCAGATACGCAGTATTTT. The entire variable domain, with the rest obtained from reference TRBV13 and TRBJ2-3, is as follows: AAGVIQSPRHLIKEKRETATLKCYPIPRHDTVYWYQQGPGQDPQFLISFYEKMQSDKGSIPDRFSAQQFSDYHSELNMSSLELGDSALYFCASSLDRGTADTQYFGPGTRLTVL.

This chain uses TRBV28 with TRBJ1-6; D possibly corresponds to TRBD1 (6 bases). This CDR3 contains 16 residues. Trimming pared 7 bases from V and 6 bases from J, leaving 19 bases between. The germline V gene has CDR1 MDHEN and CDR2 SYDVKM. Written as DNA, the CDR3 is TGTGCCAGCAAGATCAGGGGAGTTCGGGTTAATTCACCCCTCCACTTT. Its translation is CASKIRGVRVNSPLHF.

This chain connects TRBV7-3 to TRBJ2-7; D may be TRBD2 (6 bases). Germline CDR1 is SGHTA and CDR2 is FQGTGA. This CDR3 has 17 residues. V was cut by 4 bases and J by 0 bases, with 19 bases left in between. The CDR3 sequence: CASSWQVESGCSYEQYF. The DNA for the CDR3 is TGTGCCAGCAGCTGGCAGGTAGAAAGCGGGTGCTCCTACGAGCAGTACTTC.

The chain joins TRBV2 to TRBJ2-7; TRBD2 matches at 13 bases. CDR3 size: 14 residues. V dropped 6 bases and J dropped 6; count of bases not matched to a gene: 5. In germline, CDR1 is SNHLY, CDR2 FYNNEI. The CDR3 DNA reads as TGTGCCAGCAGCCCACTAGCGGGGGGGCGCGAGCAGTACTTC. Translation: CASSPLAGGREQYF.

The chain joins TRBV7-8 to TRBJ1-1, with a weak D call TRBD1 (5 bases). Trimming shortened V by 2 bases and J by 6 bases, and 10 bases separated the two germline ends. The CDR3 loop spans 13 amino acids. Germline CDR1 reads SGHVS; CDR2 reads FQNEAQ. CDR3: CASSLTRVSEAFF. Here the CDR3 DNA reads TGTGCCAGCAGCTTAACCAGGGTGTCTGAAGCTTTCTTT.

This clone was seen more than once but under ten times. The chain employs TRBV10-3 and TRBJ2-1; 10 bases are shared with TRBD2. The CDR3 is 15 amino acids. Germline V gene data show CDR1 as ENHRY and CDR2 as SYGVKD. V was clipped by 5 bases and J by 6 bases; unmatched bases: 7. The CDR3 DNA sequence: TGTGCCATCAGTTGGGGCCTAGCGGGAGCCAATGAGCAGTTCTTC. It encodes CAISWGLAGANEQFF.

The CDR3, as DNA: TGTGCCAGCAGTTTATTGCGAGAGGCCCGTTCTACCACCGGGGAGCTGTTTTTT. Translated: CASSLLREARSTTGELFF. The chain recombines TRBV28 with TRBJ2-2; D gene ambiguous. The CDR3 loop spans 18 amino acids. Germline V CDR1 and CDR2: MDHEN, SYDVKM. Trimming shortened V by 1 base and J by 4 bases, and 19 bases separated the two germline ends.

The chain combines TRBV7-9 with TRBJ2-7; TRBD1 matches 11 bases. Germline loops: CDR1 SEHNR, CDR2 FQNEAQ (reference sequence). The CDR3 contains 15 residues. The ends lost 4 bases at V and 5 bases at J; junction bases unmatched: 7. Here the CDR3 DNA reads TGTGCCAGCAGCTCGCGGACAGGGGGCGTCCACGAGCAGTACTTC. It translates to CASSSRTGGVHEQYF.

Concerning this clone itself: Distinct nucleotide sequences in the sample also encode this CDR3. V and J are TRBV9 and TRBJ2-5; weak D call: TRBD2 (7 bases). Germline-derived CDR1 and CDR2 are SGDLS and YYNGEE. Trimming shortened V by 0 bases and J by 4 bases, and 10 bases separated the two germline ends. The CDR3 is 14 amino acids. DNA of the CDR3: TGTGCCAGCAGCGTAGGGGGAGGGGGAGAGACCCAGTACTTC. Its protein product is CASSVGGGGETQYF. Full variable domain (rest looked up from reference TRBV9 and TRBJ2-5): DSGVTQTPKHLITATGQRVTLRCSPRSGDLSVYWYQQSLDQGLQFLIQYYNGEERAKGNILERFSAQQFPDLHSELNLSSLELGDSALYFCASSVGGGGETQYFGPGTRLLVL.

This clone has more than one count but fewer than ten. The V gene is TRBV6-1, the J gene TRBJ2-2; the D is unclear. The germline V gene encodes CDR1 MNHNS and CDR2 SASEGT. This CDR3 has 14 residues. Trimming shortened V by 9 bases and J by 2 bases, and 13 bases separated the two germline ends. The chain's CDR3 is CASPMGDNTGELFF. For the CDR3, the DNA is TGTGCCAGTCCCATGGGCGATAACACCGGGGAGCTGTTTTTT.

This clone was recorded only once. The V and J genes are TRBV5-1 and TRBJ2-7, with TRBD2 as a possible D gene (6 bases). With 2 bases removed from V and 3 bases from J, the gap between germline ends came to 12 bases. Germline V gives CDR1 SGHRS, CDR2 YFSETQ. CDR3 size: 14 residues. CDR3 coding DNA: TGCGCCAGCAGCTTCCGGGGGTTCTTCTACGAGCAGTACTTC. Its protein is CASSFRGFFYEQYF.

CDR3 protein: CASSSKLTGYQETQYF. The CDR3 region has the DNA TGTGCCAGCAGCTCGAAGCTTACAGGGTACCAAGAGACCCAGTACTTC. This chain joins TRBV5-6 and TRBJ2-5, with D possibly matching TRBD1 (6 bases). This CDR3 comprises 16 residues. Trimming shortened V by 3 bases and J by 0 bases, and 15 bases separated the two germline ends. Germline-derived CDR1 and CDR2 are SGHDT and YYEEEE.

The chain has TRBV11-1 and TRBJ2-1; D not resolved. CDR1 is SGHAT, CDR2 FQDESV, per germline (reference sequence). The length of the CDR3 is 14 residues. The ends were cut back, 5 bases at V and 2 bases at J, with 10 bases in the middle. This chain's CDR3 is CASSPPLPYNEQFF. CDR3 nucleotides: TGTGCCAGCAGCCCCCCACTGCCCTACAATGAGCAGTTCTTC.

V is TRBV11-2 and J is TRBJ2-1; D not certain. V gave up 2 bases and J gave up 2 bases, with 10 bases separating them. The CDR3 sequence is 15 residues long. CDR1 and CDR2 (germline): SGHAT, FQNNGV. Here the CDR3 DNA reads TGTGCCAGCAGCTTATCCCTCGGTCCCTACAATGAGCAGTTCTTC. The encoded protein is CASSLSLGPYNEQFF.

For the CDR3, the DNA is TGTGCCAGCAGTTTTAGTGTCTTCGAGGGGGCGCAGAGGACCCAGTACTTC. The encoded protein is CASSFSVFEGAQRTQYF. This sequence joins TRBV28 and TRBJ2-5; 7 bases are a match to TRBD1. The CDR3 is 17 residues long. Germline CDR1 reads MDHEN; CDR2 reads SYDVKM. V shed 3 bases, J shed 7 bases, and the junction held 17 bases outside the gene matches.

The chain couples TRBV2 to TRBJ1-1, with 8 bases matching TRBD1. The ends lost 3 bases at V and 4 bases at J; junction bases unmatched: 4. Germline V gene data show CDR1 as SNHLY and CDR2 as FYNNEI. The CDR3 has 14 amino acids. The CDR3 spells CASSEDRDATEAFF. The CDR3 nucleotides read TGTGCCAGCAGTGAGGACAGGGACGCCACTGAAGCTTTCTTT.

The chain is built from TRBV7-9 and TRBJ2-1; TRBD2 matches 9 bases. Germline trimming cut 8 bases from V and 3 bases from J; bases unmatched to any gene: 2. CDR3 length: 13 residues. Germline values: CDR1 SEHNR, CDR2 FQNEAQ (reference sequence). The CDR3 region is CASRSGGYNEQFF. The DNA for the CDR3 is TGTGCCAGCCGTAGCGGGGGCTACAATGAGCAGTTCTTC. Supplemented by reference TRBV7-9 and TRBJ2-1, the full variable domain reads DTGVSQNPRHKITKRGQNVTFRCDPISEHNRLYWYRQTLGQGPEFLTYFQNEAQLEKSRLLSDRFSAERPKGSFSTLEIQRTEQGDSAMYLCASRSGGYNEQFFGPGTRLTVL.